This TCR beta chain emerged from a study of tissue T cells after allogeneic stem cell transplantation. Findings of the study overall: Which tissue TCRs were alloreactive or antigen-specific was not determined. Some clones might be persisting host cells. Anatomically similar tissues had similar TCR repertoires within each patient. Tissue-detected TCR repertoire was only partly captured by blood and spleen T cells.

The CDR3 is 12 amino acids. Trimming took off 2 bases at V and 7 bases at J, with 10 bases between the two ends. Germline CDR1 is NNHNN and CDR2 is SYGAGS (reference sequence). Time point meaning: mouse harvest day 14 after allogeneic transplant. The graft held 10^6 splenic CD5+ T cells and 10^7 T-cell-depleted bone marrow cells. B6 (H2b) cells into BALB/c (H2d) mice; tissues taken at day 7 or 14. Assay: immunoSEQ multiplex PCR; the TCRdb copy retains only in-frame clones and omits some. The table shows several thousand clones, with roughly half occurring only once. This clone has a single count. What it binds is not known. All gene names here are mouse names. Sequencing ends 1 residue short of the CDR3 end; the germline J gene provides the rest.

The chain links TRBV13-2 to TRBJ2-7; possible D gene TRBD1, 5 bases. Specimen: gut tissue. The sequence was collected from a female BALB/c mouse given C57BL/6 T cells with graft-versus-host disease after an allogeneic hematopoietic cell transplant. CDR3 protein: CASGDRALEQYF. CDR3 DNA, as far as it was read: TGTGCCAGCGGTGACAGGGCGCTCGAACAGTAC.